The sequence of this TCR beta chain was determined in a study of blood T cell repertoires in COVID-19. The CDR3 is made up of 11 amino acids. The V and J ends lost 7 bases and 6 bases respectively, with 8 bases between them. Germline-derived CDR1 and CDR2 are SNHLY and FYNNEI. Generated by immunoSEQ multiplex PCR, the TCRdb table keeps only in-frame clones and is missing some. Of about 180,000 clones listed, 70% to 90% are singletons. The genes are TRBV2 and TRBJ2-3; unclear D gene. The sequence derives from a man in his fifties or sixties with acute or convalescent COVID-19. Sequenced: peripheral blood. CDR3 bases: TGTGCCAGCACCTACCCTGATACGCAGTATTTT. Translating gives CASTYPDTQYF.